This T cell receptor beta chain was sequenced for a study of response to subunit inactivated influenza vaccine. The study, taken as a whole, reports: Seasonal influenza vaccination, on each occasion, was suggested by the authors to recruit few new T cells.

This clonotype has only a few counts. Antigen specificity is unknown. TCRdb reprocessed the RT-PCR reads with MiXCR, giving one entry per CDR3 protein. The sample has about half a million distinct CDR3 sequences, over 25% seen once. The CDR3 is 14 residues long. V lost 5 bases and J 2 bases, leaving 13 bases between the germline ends. Germline assignment: CDR1 SGHTA and CDR2 FQGNSA. The chain is built from TRBV7-2 and TRBJ2-7, with D possibly TRBD1 on 6 matching bases. The origin of this receptor is a man aged 50-60 years who received an inactivated influenza vaccine. The sequenced sample was CD4+ T cells sorted from PBMCs, obtained more than 4 days after vaccination. CDR3 DNA: TGTGCCAGCAGCCTACCGGGACAACCCTACGAGCAGTACTTC. Encoded protein: CASSLPGQPYEQYF.